This T cell receptor (beta chain) came from a study of blood T cell repertoires in COVID-19 (dated by TCRdb to the early 2020s). Regarding the research as a whole: The collaborator samples originated in the United States, Italy and Spain and spanned the acute and convalescent phases of COVID-19. The prospective study material was composed of cDNA or gDNA derived from T cells, B-cell-depleted T cells, or PBMCs. The dataset comprised deeply sampled blood TCRbeta repertoires from subjects exposed to, actively infected with, or recovered from COVID-19. The repertoires were released in a freely available public database intended as a resource for research on the immune response to SARS-CoV-2. The samples were drawn from the first 160 participants of the ongoing ImmuneRACE study and from 950 to 1,500 subjects provided by 6 global collaborators. Sample metadata almost always included a de-identified subject ID, COVID-19 status, age in years and sex. Where HLA class I and class II types were available, the types were taken from metadata supplied by the sample provider, not from assay-based typing.

Whole blood was collected in K2EDTA tubes by collaborating institutions according to the institutions' own protocols. For TCRbeta analysis, collaborators shipped samples as frozen whole blood, isolated PBMCs, or DNA extracted from either of those sample types. TCRbeta CDR3 regions were amplified from genomic DNA by means of the immunoSEQ Assay, a bias-controlled multiplex PCR. The original pipeline was this. Nucleated cell counts per sample were estimated from amplification of reference gene primers within the assay. Sequence reads were collapsed and filtered to measure the absolute abundance of every unique TCRbeta CDR3 rearrangement. For each sample, productive Simpson clonality was calculated by taking the square root of Simpson's diversity index across productive rearrangements. TCRdb holds this immuneACCESS table with in-frame rearrangements only. Some clones are missing; in checked studies, unresolved V genes explain under half, and the rest has no known cause. The DNA was the basis for D and trimming; V, J and clone size are from that table. This sample gives about 120,000 clones in total; around 87% of them show up just once. Approximately 30% of the sample is taken by the ten largest.

With regard to this clone: No cognate antigen has been identified for it. No much larger clone exists at a distance of one base, and base qualities are not known.

The CDR3 measures 17 amino acids from cysteine to phenylalanine. Kept here is only the CDR3 DNA, which spans 51 bases and is read in frame from base 1. Trimming accounts for 0 bases at V and 5 bases at J, while the number of junction bases matched to no gene is 5. CDR1 and CDR2, per the germline V gene, are SGHTS and YDEGEE. The paper as a whole reports these results and caveats: Clinical and demographic metadata were provided uncurated, with the amount varying by source and participant.

Sequenced input: peripheral blood. The receptor comes from a man in his 70s with active or convalescent COVID-19. The chain was built from TRBV5-8 and TRBJ2-1; TRBD2 lines up with 13 middle nucleotides. The DNA sequence reads TGTGCCAGCAGCTTGGGGACTAGCGGGAGCCGGGACAATGAGCAGTTCTTC. This sequence encodes CASSLGTSGSRDNEQFF.